This T cell receptor beta chain derives from a study of tissue T cells after allogeneic stem cell transplantation. Produced via immunoSEQ multiplex PCR; TCRdb's table is partial and in-frame only. Of about 340 clones listed, about 45% are singletons. The CDR3 totals 13 residues. Unmatched junction bases numbered 7, after V lost 8 bases and J lost 7 bases. The study's findings and limits: Blood and spleen captured only part of the tissue TCR repertoire.

Notes on this clone: Its target is not known.

This receptor was identified in a female patient aged 40-69 years with steroid-refractory graft-versus-host disease after an allogeneic stem cell transplant. Some T cells may be transferred from the graft donor. The chain couples TRBV12-3 or TRBV12-4 to TRBJ2-4, with TRBD2 matching over 8 bases. This sample comprised ascending colon tissue, obtained at autopsy. As DNA, the CDR3 is TGTGCCAGCGGAGGACTAGCAACCAACATTCAGTACTTC. This translates into CASGGLATNIQYF.